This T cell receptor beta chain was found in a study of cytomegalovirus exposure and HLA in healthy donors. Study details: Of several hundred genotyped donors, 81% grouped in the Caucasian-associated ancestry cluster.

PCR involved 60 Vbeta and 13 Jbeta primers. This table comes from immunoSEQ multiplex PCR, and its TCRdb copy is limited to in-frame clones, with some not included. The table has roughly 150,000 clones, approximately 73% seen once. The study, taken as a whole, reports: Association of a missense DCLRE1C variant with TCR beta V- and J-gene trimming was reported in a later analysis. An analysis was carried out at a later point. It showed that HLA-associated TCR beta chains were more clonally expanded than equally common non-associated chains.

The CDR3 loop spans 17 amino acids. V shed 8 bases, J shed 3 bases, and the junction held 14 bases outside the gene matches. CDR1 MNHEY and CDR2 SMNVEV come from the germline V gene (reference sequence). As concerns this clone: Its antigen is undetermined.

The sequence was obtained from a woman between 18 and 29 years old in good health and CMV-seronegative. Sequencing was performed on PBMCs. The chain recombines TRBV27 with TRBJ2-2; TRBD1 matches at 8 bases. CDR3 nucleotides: TGTGCCAGCGGACCCTTAGGGCAGGGGGCGCACACCGGGGAGCTGTTTTTT. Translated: CASGPLGQGAHTGELFF.